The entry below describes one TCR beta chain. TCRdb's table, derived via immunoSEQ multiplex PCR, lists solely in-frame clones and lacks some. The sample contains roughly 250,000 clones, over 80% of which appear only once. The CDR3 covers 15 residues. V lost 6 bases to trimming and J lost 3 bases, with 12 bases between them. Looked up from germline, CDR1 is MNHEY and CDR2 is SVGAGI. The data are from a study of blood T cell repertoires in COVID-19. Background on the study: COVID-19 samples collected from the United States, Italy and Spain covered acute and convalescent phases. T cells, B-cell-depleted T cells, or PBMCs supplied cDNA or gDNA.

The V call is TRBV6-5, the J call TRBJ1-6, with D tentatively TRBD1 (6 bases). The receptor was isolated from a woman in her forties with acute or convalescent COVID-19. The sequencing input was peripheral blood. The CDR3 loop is CASRDSSIYNSPLHF. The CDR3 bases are TGTGCCAGCAGGGACAGTAGTATCTATAATTCACCCCTCCACTTT.